This T cell receptor (beta chain) was profiled in a study of control samples from healthy donors and cancer patients. The germline V gene encodes CDR1 MNHEY and CDR2 SVGAGI. This CDR3 comprises 14 residues. The V end was cut by 2 bases, the J end by 8 bases, with 15 bases between. Profiling relied on immunoSEQ multiplex PCR, and the TCRdb table lists in-frame clones only, not all of them. In the table there are more than 140,000 clones, under 95% of which are singletons. The receptor was isolated from a man aged 40-55 years in good health. The specimen sequenced was blood. The chain uses TRBV6-5 and TRBJ1-1; D unresolved. The CDR3 protein is CASSYGIEVLEAFF. The DNA of the CDR3 is TGTGCCAGCAGTTACGGGATAGAGGTTTTAGAAGCTTTCTTT.